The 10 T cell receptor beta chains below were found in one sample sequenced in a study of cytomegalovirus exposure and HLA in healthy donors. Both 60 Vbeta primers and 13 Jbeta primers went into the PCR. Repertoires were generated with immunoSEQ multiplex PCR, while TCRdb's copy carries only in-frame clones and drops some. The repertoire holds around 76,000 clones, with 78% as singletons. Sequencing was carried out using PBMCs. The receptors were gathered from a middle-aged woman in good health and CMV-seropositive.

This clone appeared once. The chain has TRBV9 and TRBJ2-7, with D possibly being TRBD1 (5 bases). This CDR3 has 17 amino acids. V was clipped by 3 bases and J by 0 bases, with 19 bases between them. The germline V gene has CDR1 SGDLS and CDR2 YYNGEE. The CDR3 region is CASSAGPGRATSYEQYF. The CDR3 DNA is TGTGCCAGCAGCGCCGGCCCGGGCAGGGCGACCTCCTACGAGCAGTACTTC.

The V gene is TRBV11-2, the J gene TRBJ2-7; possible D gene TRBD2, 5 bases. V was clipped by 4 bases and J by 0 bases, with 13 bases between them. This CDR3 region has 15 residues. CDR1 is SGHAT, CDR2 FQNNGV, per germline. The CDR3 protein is CASSSPAGDSYEQYF. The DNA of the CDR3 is TGTGCCAGCAGCTCTCCAGCCGGGGACTCCTACGAGCAGTACTTC.

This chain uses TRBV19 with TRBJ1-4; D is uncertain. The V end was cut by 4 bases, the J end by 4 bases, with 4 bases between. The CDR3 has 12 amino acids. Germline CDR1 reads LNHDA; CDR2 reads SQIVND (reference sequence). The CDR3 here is CASSKSNEKLFF. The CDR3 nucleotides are TGTGCCAGTAGTAAGAGTAATGAAAAACTGTTTTTT.

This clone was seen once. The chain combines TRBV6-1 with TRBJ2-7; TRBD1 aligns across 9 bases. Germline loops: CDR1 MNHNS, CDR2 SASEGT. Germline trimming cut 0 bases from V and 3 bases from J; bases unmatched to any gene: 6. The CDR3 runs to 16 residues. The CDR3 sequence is CASSEAGGQGSYEQYF. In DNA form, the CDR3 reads TGTGCCAGCAGTGAAGCAGGGGGACAGGGAAGCTACGAGCAGTACTTC.

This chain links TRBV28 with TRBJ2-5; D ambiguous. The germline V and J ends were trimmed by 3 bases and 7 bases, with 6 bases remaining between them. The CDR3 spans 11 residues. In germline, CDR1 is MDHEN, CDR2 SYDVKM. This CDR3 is CASSLTGTQYF. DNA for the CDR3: TGTGCCAGCAGTTTGACGGGGACCCAGTACTTC.

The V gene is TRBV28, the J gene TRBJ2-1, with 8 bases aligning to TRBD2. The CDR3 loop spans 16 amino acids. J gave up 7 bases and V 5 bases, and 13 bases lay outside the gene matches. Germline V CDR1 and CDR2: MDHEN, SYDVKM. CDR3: CASSPPGGRGRNEQFF. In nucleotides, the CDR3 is TGTGCCAGCAGTCCCCCGGGGGGGCGGGGAAGAAATGAGCAGTTCTTC. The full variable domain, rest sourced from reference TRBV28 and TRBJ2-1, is DVKVTQSSRYLVKRTGEKVFLECVQDMDHENMFWYRQDPGLGLRLIYFSYDVKMKEKGDIPEGYSVSREKKERFSLILESASTNQTSMYLCASSPPGGRGRNEQFFGPGTRLTVL.

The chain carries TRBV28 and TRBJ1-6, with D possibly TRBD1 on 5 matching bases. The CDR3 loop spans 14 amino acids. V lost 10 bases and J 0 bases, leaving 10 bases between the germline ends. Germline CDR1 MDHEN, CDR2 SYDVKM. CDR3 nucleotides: TGTGCCAACCGGGACTCCTCCTATAATTCACCCCTCCACTTT. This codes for CANRDSSYNSPLHF.

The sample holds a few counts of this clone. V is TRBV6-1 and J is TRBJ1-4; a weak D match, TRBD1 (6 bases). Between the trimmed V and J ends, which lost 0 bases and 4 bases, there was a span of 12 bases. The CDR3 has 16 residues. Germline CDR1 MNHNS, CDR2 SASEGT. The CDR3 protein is CASSEAGAGYNEKLFF. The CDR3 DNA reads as TGTGCCAGCAGTGAAGCGGGGGCAGGGTATAATGAAAAACTGTTTTTT.

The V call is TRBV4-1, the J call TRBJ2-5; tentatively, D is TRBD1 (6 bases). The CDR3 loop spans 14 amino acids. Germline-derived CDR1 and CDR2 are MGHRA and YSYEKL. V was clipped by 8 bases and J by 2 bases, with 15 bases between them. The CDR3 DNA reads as TGCGCCAGCGGTCCCACAGGGATACAAGAGACCCAGTACTTC. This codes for CASGPTGIQETQYF.

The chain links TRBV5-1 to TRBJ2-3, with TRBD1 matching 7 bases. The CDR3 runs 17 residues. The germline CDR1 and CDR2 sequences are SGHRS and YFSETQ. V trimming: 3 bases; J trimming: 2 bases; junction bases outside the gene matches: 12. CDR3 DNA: TGCGCCAGCAGCTGGACCCCGGGACAGATACACACAGATACGCAGTATTTT. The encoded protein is CASSWTPGQIHTDTQYF.